The rows below give T cell receptor beta chains drawn from one sample of a study of blood T cell repertoires in COVID-19. Clones were sequenced by immunoSEQ multiplex PCR, and TCRdb holds only the in-frame ones, with some missing. The sample holds some 81,000 clones, about 96% seen once. The sequencing input was peripheral blood. These TCRs come from a human donor with active COVID-19. The donor label of this sample is uncertain. CDR3s include the opening cysteine and the closing phenylalanine or tryptophan. D genes are given only for firm matches. Not every row has a clone size; where given, it reads once, few, many or a size class.

J	D	V	size	DNA	CDR3
TRBJ1-2	TRBD1	TRBV7-2	-	TGTGCCAGCAGCCAAGCCGGGACAGACTATGGCTACACCTTC	CASSQAGTDYGYTF
TRBJ2-2	-	TRBV15	-	TGTGCCACCACCGCGAATCTGAACACCGGGGAGCTGTTTTTT	CATTANLNTGELFF
TRBJ1-5	-	TRBV5-6	-	TGTGCCAGCAGCTTGGGGCCAGGCGAAAATCAGCCCCAGCATTTT	CASSLGPGENQPQHF
TRBJ2-7	-	TRBV4-3	-	TGCGCCAGCAGCCCTTCCCCGACAGGTTACGAGCAGTACTTC	CASSPSPTGYEQYF
TRBJ2-5	TRBD1	TRBV5-1	-	TGCGCCAGCAGCATTGGGACAGCTAGAGAGACCCAGTACTTC	CASSIGTARETQYF
TRBJ2-7	TRBD2	TRBV7-9	-	TGTGCCAGCAGCTTAAAGGAGGGAGGGGTAGTTGAGCAGTACTTC	CASSLKEGGVVEQYF
TRBJ1-6	-	TRBV6-1	once	TGTGCCAGCAGTGAACAGGGGTATAATTCACCCCTCCACTTT	CASSEQGYNSPLHF
TRBJ1-1	-	TRBV15	once	TGTGCCACCAGCAGAGACAGGAACACTGAAGCTTTCTTT	CATSRDRNTEAFF
TRBJ1-6	-	TRBV7-8	-	TGTGCCAGCAGCTTAGTGAGGAGCTCCTATAATTCACCCCTCCACTTT	CASSLVRSSYNSPLHF
TRBJ1-2	TRBD1	TRBV27	once	TGTGCCAGCAGTTTAACAGGGGCAGGTGGCTACACCTTC	CASSLTGAGGYTF
TRBJ1-5	TRBD1	TRBV2	-	TGTGCCAGCAGCACCGACAGGGGGGGTCAGCCCCAGCATTTT	CASSTDRGGQPQHF
TRBJ2-3	TRBD1	TRBV11-3	-	TGTGCCAGCAGCTGGGACAGGGCCACAGATACGCAGTATTTT	CASSWDRATDTQYF
TRBJ1-5	-	TRBV7-8	-	TGTGCCAGCAGCTTAACTTATGCGGTAGTGAATCAGCCCCAGCATTTT	CASSLTYAVVNQPQHF
TRBJ1-5	TRBD1	TRBV12-5	-	TGTGCTAGTGGTTTGGTACTGGGGACAGGGGCCCAGCCCCAGCATTTT	CASGLVLGTGAQPQHF
TRBJ2-4	-	TRBV12-2	-	TGTGCAAGTCGCTTACTGGGGGGCATTCAGTACTTC	CASRLLGGIQYF
TRBJ2-4	TRBD2	TRBV27	-	TGTGCCAGCAGTTCAGGGAGGGTGGCCAAAAACATTCAGTACTTC	CASSSGRVAKNIQYF
TRBJ2-3	TRBD1	TRBV5-1	-	TGCGCCAGCAGGCCTTGGGACAGATCAGATACGCAGTATTTT	CASRPWDRSDTQYF
TRBJ1-1	TRBD1	TRBV19	once	TGTGCCAGTAGCGGACAGGGAGACACTGAAGCTTTCTTT	CASSGQGDTEAFF